The 21 T cell receptor beta chains below come from one sample, sequenced in a study of blood T cell repertoires in COVID-19. Produced via immunoSEQ multiplex PCR; TCRdb's table is partial and in-frame only. This repertoire shows under 400,000 clones, around 87% found once; its top ten account for approximately 1.8%. The sequencing input was PBMCs or T cells enriched from blood (not recorded which). All receptors come from a man aged 35-49 years in a cohort exposed to, infected with or recovered from COVID-19 (not recorded which).

This chain connects TRBV7-3 to TRBJ1-3; 7 positions agree with TRBD1. The CDR3 loop spans 15 amino acids. Germline V gene lookup returns CDR1 SGHTA and CDR2 FQGTGA. V gave up 0 bases and J gave up 2 bases; unmatched junction bases: 1. The CDR3 here is CASSLTGGPGNTIYF. The CDR3 DNA sequence: TGTGCCAGCAGCTTAACAGGGGGCCCTGGAAACACCATATATTTT. The complete variable domain, with remaining parts taken from reference TRBV7-3 and TRBJ1-3, reads GAGVSQTPSNKVTEKGKYVELRCDPISGHTALYWYRQSLGQGPEFLIYFQGTGAADDSGLPNDRFFAVRPEGSVSTLKIQRTERGDSAVYLCASSLTGGPGNTIYFGEGSWLTVV.

This chain uses TRBV3-1 (or the pseudogene TRBV3-2) with TRBJ1-1; TRBD1 matches at 9 bases. The CDR3 spans 15 residues. V shed 1 base and J 1 base; nucleotides not matched to a gene: 1. Germline loops: CDR1 LGHDT, CDR2 YNNKEL (reference sequence). CDR3 protein: CASSQAGQGNTEAFF. The CDR3 bases are TGTGCCAGCAGCCAAGCGGGACAGGGGAACACTGAAGCTTTCTTT.

J is TRBJ1-1 and V is TRBV11-2, with D possibly being TRBD1 (6 bases). Germline CDR1 reads SGHAT; CDR2 reads FQNNGV. The V and J ends lost 5 bases and 4 bases respectively, with 8 bases between them. The CDR3 totals 12 residues. The CDR3 nucleotides read TGTGCCAGCAGCCAACAGGGCACTGAAGCTTTCTTT. Encoded protein: CASSQQGTEAFF.

This sequence joins TRBV5-4 and TRBJ2-3; 7 nucleotides line up with TRBD2. After removal of 3 bases from V and 0 bases from J, the junction contained 4 bases not matched to a gene. The germline CDR1 and CDR2 sequences are SGHNT and YYREEE (reference sequence). The CDR3 length is 15 residues. The DNA for the CDR3 is TGTGCCAGCAGCTCGGCTAGCGGAAGCACAGATACGCAGTATTTT. Protein product: CASSSASGSTDTQYF.

The CDR3 nucleotides are TGTGCCAGTAGTATATTTAATCCGTACAATGAGCAGTTCTTC. Translated, it gives CASSIFNPYNEQFF. This rearrangement joins TRBV19 to TRBJ2-1, with D hard to call. Germline-derived CDR1 and CDR2 are LNHDA and SQIVND (reference sequence). Trimming stripped 2 bases from V and 4 bases from J, with 9 bases between. The CDR3 extends over 14 amino acids.

This clone was recorded once. The chain uses TRBV5-6 and TRBJ1-3, with 7 bases that match TRBD1. There are 14 residues in the CDR3. CDR1 SGHDT and CDR2 YYEEEE come from the germline V gene. With V trimmed by 6 bases and J by 0 bases, 3 bases remained unmatched. The CDR3 coding sequence is TGTGCCAGCAACCGGGACAGCTCTGGAAACACCATATATTTT. Translated, it gives CASNRDSSGNTIYF.

J is TRBJ2-5 and V is TRBV5-6; 7 bases align to TRBD1. Unmatched junction bases numbered 14, after V lost 4 bases and J lost 5 bases. This CDR3 is 16 amino acids long. The V gene's germline CDR1 is SGHDT and CDR2 YYEEEE. CDR3 residues: CASSVLGRQGGETQYF. The CDR3 region has the DNA TGTGCCAGCAGCGTGTTGGGAAGACAGGGCGGGGAGACCCAGTACTTC.

The V and J genes are TRBV1 and TRBJ2-5; whether TRBD1, the table's D call, matches the DNA was not checked. TRBV1 is flagged as a pseudogene. CDR3 length equals 12 residues. This CDR3 reads CTLRGPQETQYF. CDR3 nucleotide sequence: TGCACCCTCAGGGGCCCCCAAGAGACCCAGTACTTC.

In this sample, this clone turned up a few times. This chain joins TRBV28 and TRBJ1-2; D remains unclear. The V gene's germline CDR1 is MDHEN and CDR2 SYDVKM. The V gene lost 5 bases and the J gene lost 8 bases, with 9 bases spanning the gap. This CDR3 comprises 11 residues. In DNA form, the CDR3 reads TGTGCCAGCAGTCTATACGGGGGCTACACCTTC. Translating it yields CASSLYGGYTF.

This clone came up once. This rearrangement joins TRBV27 to TRBJ2-1; 10 bases line up with TRBD2. Losses at the gene ends were 4 bases for V and 9 bases for J; bases not matched to a gene: 6. Germline assignment: CDR1 MNHEY and CDR2 SMNVEV (reference sequence). The CDR3 contains 14 residues. The CDR3: CASSSAGGPVEQFF. CDR3 DNA sequence: TGTGCCAGCAGTTCAGCGGGAGGGCCGGTTGAGCAGTTCTTC.

The chain links TRBV4-2 to TRBJ2-3; 11 bases are a match to TRBD1. This CDR3 has 15 amino acids. Germline-derived CDR1 and CDR2 are LGHNA and YNFKEQ. V was clipped by 6 bases and J by 1 base; unmatched bases: 3. CDR3 in amino acids: CASRRGQGGTDTQYF. The CDR3 DNA reads TGTGCCAGCAGACGGGGACAGGGGGGCACAGATACGCAGTATTTT.

This rearrangement joins TRBV7-9 to TRBJ2-6; 7 bases are shared with TRBD2. The CDR3 is made up of 21 amino acids. The trim removed 5 bases at V and 0 bases at J, leaving 19 bases unmatched. CDR1 is SEHNR, CDR2 FQNEAQ, per germline (reference sequence). The DNA of the CDR3 is TGTGCCAGCAGCACCTGGGTTCTTCGACGGGGGGAAGACTCTGGGGCCAACGTCCTGACTTTC. It translates to CASSTWVLRRGEDSGANVLTF.

The gene calls are TRBV5-1 and TRBJ1-4, with 7 nucleotides matching TRBD1. V dropped 4 bases and J dropped 0; count of bases not matched to a gene: 6. Germline V lookup: CDR1 SGHRS, CDR2 YFSETQ. This CDR3 has 16 residues. The CDR3 protein is CASSDRQGATNEKLFF. The CDR3 DNA follows: TGCGCCAGCAGCGACAGACAGGGCGCAACTAATGAAAAACTGTTTTTT.

V gene TRBV7-2 combines with J gene TRBJ2-3; possibly TRBD2 for D (6 bases). The CDR3 covers 16 residues. Trimming removed 6 bases at V and 2 bases at J, with 18 bases between. Germline V gives CDR1 SGHTA, CDR2 FQGNSA. The CDR3 sequence is CASSPNLSGYTDTQYF. CDR3 sequence (DNA): TGTGCCAGCAGTCCGAACCTTAGCGGCTACACAGATACGCAGTATTTT.

The chain employs TRBV3-1 (or the pseudogene TRBV3-2) and TRBJ2-7; a possible D gene is TRBD2 (6 bases). This CDR3 is built from 14 residues. The germline V and J ends were trimmed by 4 bases and 2 bases, with 12 bases remaining between them. Looked up from germline, CDR1 is LGHDT and CDR2 is YNNKEL (reference sequence). DNA of the CDR3: TGTGCCAGCAGCCGGGCTAGCGTAGCCTACGAGCAGTACTTC. It encodes CASSRASVAYEQYF.

CDR3 protein: CASTDRRNEQYF. The CDR3 DNA follows: TGTGCCAGCACAGACAGGCGGAACGAGCAGTACTTC. The gene calls are TRBV28 and TRBJ2-7, with D possibly being TRBD1 (6 bases). There are 12 residues in the CDR3. Germline assignment: CDR1 MDHEN and CDR2 SYDVKM. V dropped 7 bases and J dropped 5 bases, with 12 bases sitting between them.

This chain links TRBV29-1 with TRBJ1-5; 9 nucleotides line up with TRBD1. Germline V CDR1 and CDR2: SQVTM, ANQGSEA. The CDR3 consists of 13 residues. Trimming removed 6 bases from V and 6 bases from J; junction bases left unmatched: 6. The CDR3 reads CSVRDRVGQPQHF. DNA of the CDR3: TGCAGCGTACGGGACAGGGTGGGTCAGCCCCAGCATTTT. Supplemented by reference TRBV29-1 and TRBJ1-5, the full variable domain reads SAVISQKPSRDICQRGTSLTIQCQVDSQVTMMFWYRQQPGQSLTLIATANQGSEATYESGFVIDKFPISRPNLTFSTLTVSNMSPEDSSIYLCSVRDRVGQPQHFGDGTRLSIL.

V is TRBV21-1 and J is TRBJ2-2; no DNA check was done on the table's D call, TRBD1. TRBV21-1 is recorded as a pseudogene. The CDR3 sequence is 16 residues long. The CDR3 DNA reads as TGTGCCAGCAGCAAAGAATGGCAGGGGTATCACGGGGAGCTGTTTTTT. Translated, it gives CASSKEWQGYHGELFF.

This clone was detected only a few times. The chain joins TRBV30 to TRBJ1-2; D possibly corresponds to TRBD1 (6 bases). The CDR3 covers 15 residues. Germline V gene data show CDR1 as GTSNPN and CDR2 as SVGIG (reference sequence). Trimming removed 3 bases at V and 6 bases at J, with 20 bases between. The CDR3 reads CAWRERLRDIDGYTF. For the CDR3, the DNA is TGTGCCTGGAGGGAGAGACTCCGGGACATCGATGGCTACACCTTC.

CDR3 in DNA: TGTGCCAGCAGTGACGACGGGAGGGAGACCCAGTACTTC. Amino acid sequence: CASSDDGRETQYF. V is TRBV2 and J is TRBJ2-5; 7 nucleotides line up with TRBD2. The CDR3 runs 13 residues. The ends lost 3 bases at V and 5 bases at J; junction bases unmatched: 3. In germline, CDR1 is SNHLY, CDR2 FYNNEI.

As DNA, the CDR3 is TGTGCCAGCAGCCCGGGACTCGGTGACGCAGATACGCAGTATTTT. Residues: CASSPGLGDADTQYF. The chain recombines TRBV3-1 (or the pseudogene TRBV3-2) with TRBJ2-3; D is perhaps TRBD2 (6 bases). V lost 4 bases and J lost 4, with 15 bases in between. Germline V gene data show CDR1 as LGHDT and CDR2 as YNNKEL (reference sequence). CDR3 length equals 15 residues.